These T cell receptor beta chains were read from a single sample in a study of T cell repertoires in cytomegalovirus infection. From the reads, TCRdb called clonotypes with MiXCR, one entry per CDR3 protein. Of 43,000 or so distinct CDR3 sequences in the sample, approximately 19% are singletons; the top ten hold 53%. Their cognate antigens are unknown. Sequenced here: CD8+ T cells from cultured PBMCs, sampled from culture after CMV antigen stimulation. The origin of the receptors is a human donor in good health (CMV status not recorded). Some clones in this sample may be carry-over from other donors' samples. Each CDR3 is given with its conserved first and last residue. D genes are given only for firm matches. For some rows the clone size is stated as once, few or many, or as a class when expanded; others skip it.

many,TRBV10-3,TRBJ1-2,TRBD1,TGTGCCATCAATTCCGGGACAGGGGCGTTGGGCTACACCTTC,CAINSGTGALGYTF
few,TRBV12-3/TRBV12-4,TRBJ1-1,.,TGTGCCAGCAGTTTAGTGTACAGTGAAGCTTTCTTT,CASSLVYSEAFF
many,TRBV12-3/TRBV12-4,TRBJ1-2,.,TGTGCCAGCAGTATGGACAGTTCCTATGGCTACACCTTC,CASSMDSSYGYTF
.,TRBV7-6,TRBJ2-7,.,TGTGCCAGCAGCTTAGAGGCCAAATACTCCTACGAGCAGTACTTC,CASSLEAKYSYEQYF
few,TRBV9,TRBJ2-3,.,TGTGCCAGCAGCGCCCCCCGAGGAGGGGGGCGTGCAGATACGCAGTATTTT,CASSAPRGGGRADTQYF
many,TRBV7-2,TRBJ2-5,.,TGTGCCAGCAGCTTAGACGCTACAGAGACCCAGTACTTC,CASSLDATETQYF
.,TRBV4-1,TRBJ2-1,TRBD2,TGCGCCGGCAGCCGAGCGGGAGGGCCAGAGGAACAGTTCTTC,CAGSRAGGPEEQFF
many,TRBV7-9,TRBJ2-2,.,TGTGCCAGCCTACCCAGGGAATCCCCGAACACCGGGGAGCTGTTTTTT,CASLPRESPNTGELFF
.,TRBV9,TRBJ1-6,.,TGTGCCAGCAGCGTAGGTGGGGGATCGGGTTCACCCCTCCACTTT,CASSVGGGSGSPLHF
many,TRBV12-3/TRBV12-4,TRBJ1-1,.,TGTGCCAGCAGCCCCGCTAGTTGGCGGATCTCGGGCGCTTTCTTT,CASSPASWRISGAFF
few,TRBV4-3,TRBJ2-1,.,TGCGCCAGCAGCCAAGATGGCACCAGCTCCTACAATGAGCAGTTCTTC,CASSQDGTSSYNEQFF
few,TRBV6-4,TRBJ1-1,.,TGTGCCAGCAGTGAAGGAAGTGAAGCTTTCTTT,CASSEGSEAFF
few,TRBV6-6,TRBJ2-2,.,TGTGCCAGCAGTTTCCCCCGGTCGACAGAAGACCACACCGGGGAGCTGTTTTTT,CASSFPRSTEDHTGELFF
.,TRBV5-5,TRBJ1-1,.,TGTGCCAGCAGCTTGGAATTGAGAGCCCTAGGGGATACTGAAGCTTTCTTT,CASSLELRALGDTEAFF
many,TRBV20-1,TRBJ1-2,TRBD1,TGCAGTGCTATAGACAGGGAATCTTCGGACTATGGCTACACCTTC,CSAIDRESSDYGYTF
many,TRBV6-6,TRBJ2-3,TRBD2,TGTGCCAGCAGTTACAGCGGGGGCACAGATACGCAGTATTTT,CASSYSGGTDTQYF
many,TRBV5-5,TRBJ1-6,.,TGTGCCAGCAGCTTGGCCACAGGGAGAGGTAATTCACCCCTCCACTTT,CASSLATGRGNSPLHF
.,TRBV9,TRBJ2-3,.,TGTGCCAGCAGCGCCAGGCGACTGGGAAGCACAGATACGCAGTATTTT,CASSARRLGSTDTQYF
.,TRBV11-2,TRBJ1-2,TRBD1,TGTGCCAGCAGCCGAGCAGGGGGCAACTATGGCTACACCTTC,CASSRAGGNYGYTF
few,TRBV7-4,TRBJ2-1,TRBD2,TGTGCCAGCAGCGCCCTAGCGGGGGTTAACAATGAGCAGTTCTTC,CASSALAGVNNEQFF
.,TRBV18,TRBJ1-4,.,TGTGCCAGCTCACCACCCGCCAGGGGAGATGAAAAACTGTTTTTT,CASSPPARGDEKLFF
many,TRBV12-3/TRBV12-4,TRBJ2-6,.,TGTGCCAGCAGTTTAAGTGGATCTGGGGCCAACGTCCTGACTTTC,CASSLSGSGANVLTF
many,TRBV7-9,TRBJ2-7,.,TGTGCCAGCAGCTCCCGGGACAACTCCTACGAGCAGTACTTC,CASSSRDNSYEQYF
.,TRBV7-2,TRBJ2-3,TRBD1,TGTGCCAGCAGCTTAGTGGACAGGGACACAGATACGCAGTATTTT,CASSLVDRDTDTQYF
many,TRBV12-3/TRBV12-4,TRBJ1-4,TRBD1,TGTGCCAGCAGTCCGACAGGGGGCGACGGTGAAAAACTGTTTTTT,CASSPTGGDGEKLFF
.,TRBV5-6,TRBJ2-1,TRBD2,TGTGCCAGCAGCTCCCCACTAGCGGGGGATGAGCAGTTCTTC,CASSSPLAGDEQFF
.,TRBV7-9,TRBJ2-7,TRBD1,TGTGCCAGCAGCCCCCGGGACAGGGTTTCCTACGAGCAGTACTTC,CASSPRDRVSYEQYF
many,TRBV15,TRBJ1-4,.,TGTGCCACCAGCAGCTTGGAGAATGAAAAACTGTTTTTT,CATSSLENEKLFF
once,TRBV2,TRBJ2-1,TRBD1,TGTGCCAGCAGTCTAGGGACAGGGGGTGTCAATGAGCAGTTCTTC,CASSLGTGGVNEQFF
few,TRBV2,TRBJ1-2,.,TGTGCCAGCCGGTATAGCGACGCTAACTATGGCTACACCTTC,CASRYSDANYGYTF
.,TRBV15,TRBJ2-3,TRBD1,TGTGCCACTATGGACAGGGGGCAGCCAGATACGCAGTATTTT,CATMDRGQPDTQYF
.,TRBV4-3,TRBJ1-3,.,TGCGCCAGCAGCCAAGATGGAGTTGGAACTGGAAACACCATATATTTT,CASSQDGVGTGNTIYF
.,TRBV27,TRBJ2-1,TRBD2,TGTGCCGGCAGATTTAGGGTAGCGGGGAAGCATGAGCAGTTCTTC,CAGRFRVAGKHEQFF
many,TRBV7-8,TRBJ1-3,.,TGTGCCAGCAGCTTAGGGACGTCGGGAAACACCATATATTTT,CASSLGTSGNTIYF
.,TRBV13,TRBJ2-1,TRBD2,TGTGCCTCTCGGGCAACTAGCGGGACCACCTACAATGAGCAGTTCTTC,CASRATSGTTYNEQFF
.,TRBV4-3,TRBJ2-1,TRBD2,TGCGCCAGCAGCCTGCGGGGGGGCGGGTACGGTGAGCAGTTCTTC,CASSLRGGGYGEQFF
few,TRBV30,TRBJ2-3,TRBD2,TGTGCCTGGAGCAGCGGGGGGGCCCCTAGCACAGATACGCAGTATTTT,CAWSSGGAPSTDTQYF
many,TRBV28,TRBJ2-6,.,TGTGCCAGCAGTTCCCGGAGTGGACTGAGGCGCTCTGGGGCCAACGTCCTGACTTTC,CASSSRSGLRRSGANVLTF
.,TRBV6-5,TRBJ2-5,.,TGTGCCAGCAGTAGGGGAGCCGAGACCCAGTACTTC,CASSRGAETQYF
many,TRBV5-6,TRBJ2-7,TRBD1,TGTGCCAGCAGCTTGGATGTAACCGGGACAGGGGGTTCCTACGAGCAGTACTTC,CASSLDVTGTGGSYEQYF
many,TRBV7-2,TRBJ2-3,.,TGTGCCAGCAGCCAGAATATGGGGGGACTCACAGATACGCAGTATTTT,CASSQNMGGLTDTQYF
few,TRBV6-1,TRBJ1-5,TRBD1,TGTGCCAGCAGCCGCCGGGGGGACAGGTTAAATCAGCCCCAGCATTTT,CASSRRGDRLNQPQHF
many,TRBV5-4,TRBJ2-7,TRBD1,TGTGCCAGCAGCCCGGGGACAGGGCAAACCTACGAGCAGTACTTC,CASSPGTGQTYEQYF
.,TRBV6-2/TRBV6-3,TRBJ2-2,TRBD2,TGTGCCAGCAGTTTCATACTGACTAGCGGGAGAGACACCGGGGAGCTGTTTTTT,CASSFILTSGRDTGELFF
few,TRBV6-5,TRBJ2-3,.,TGTGCCAGCAGTTACGACAGTAGAGATACGCAGTATTTT,CASSYDSRDTQYF
.,TRBV30,TRBJ1-1,.,TGTGCCTGGAGCCCGACAGAGAACACTGAAGCTTTCTTT,CAWSPTENTEAFF
many,TRBV7-2,TRBJ2-3,TRBD1,TGTGCCAGCAGCTTAGAACAGGGGTATAGGTTCGGAGATACGCAGTATTTT,CASSLEQGYRFGDTQYF
.,TRBV19,TRBJ2-3,TRBD2,TGTGCCAGTAGTATGGAGCGGGGGGCAGATACGCAGTATTTT,CASSMERGADTQYF
medium-sized,TRBV28,TRBJ2-4,.,TGTGCCAGCAGTTTAACCCGCCTTGGGGAAGCCAAAAACATTCAGTACTTC,CASSLTRLGEAKNIQYF
.,TRBV7-9,TRBJ1-2,TRBD1,TGTGCCAGCAGCTTAGCAGGGGGCAATGGCTACACCTTC,CASSLAGGNGYTF
.,TRBV7-6,TRBJ1-1,.,TGTGCCAGCAGCTTTGTGCCAGGACTTATGGGCACTGAAGCTTTCTTT,CASSFVPGLMGTEAFF
few,TRBV2,TRBJ2-1,.,TGTGCCAGCAGGAGATCTAGCCTTGGCAATGAGCAGTTCTTC,CASRRSSLGNEQFF